Listed below are T cell receptor beta chains from one sample, sequenced in a study of regulatory T cells in long-lasting Graves disease. One entry per CDR3 protein, called by TCRdb with MiXCR from the multiplex PCR reads. Of under 450,000 distinct CDR3 sequences in the sample, approximately 10% are singletons; the top ten hold over 15%. The sample was also reused in another study, on T cells in Graves' hyperthyroidism and ophthalmopathy.

Sample: peripheral blood mononuclear cells (PBMCs), taken at new diagnosis, from a patient treated with antithyroid drugs. Source of these receptors: a woman aged 18-35 years with Graves disease. Each CDR3 is given without its conserved first and last residue. Each size is once, few or many counts, or a class when the clone is expanded.

few TRBJ2-1 TRBV7-2 ASSPRWQTYAIYNERF
many TRBJ2-1 TRBV14 ASSDMTSNEQF
many TRBJ2-1 TRBV10-2 AISPSPGEQF
many TRBJ1-5 TRBV20-1 SARSRGGRWQPQH
many TRBJ2-7 TRBV27 ASGGQGLDEQY
many TRBJ2-7 TRBV10-1 ASSELAVSSEQY
many TRBJ2-2 TRBV11-3 ASSLESGGSGELF
many TRBJ2-7 TRBV6-5 ASSYQGVGLEQY
few TRBJ2-5 TRBV7-9 ASSFLEAETQY
few TRBJ2-3 TRBV20-1 SARVGTSGFLGDTQY